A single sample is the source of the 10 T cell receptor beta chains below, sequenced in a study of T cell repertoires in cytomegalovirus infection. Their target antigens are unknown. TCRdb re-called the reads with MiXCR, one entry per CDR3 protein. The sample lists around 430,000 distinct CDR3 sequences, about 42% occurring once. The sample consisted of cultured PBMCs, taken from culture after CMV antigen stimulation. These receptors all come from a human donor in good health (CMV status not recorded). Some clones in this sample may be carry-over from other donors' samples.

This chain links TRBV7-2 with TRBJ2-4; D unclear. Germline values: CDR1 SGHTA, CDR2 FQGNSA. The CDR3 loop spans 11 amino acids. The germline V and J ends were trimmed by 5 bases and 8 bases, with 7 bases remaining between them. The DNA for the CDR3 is TGTGCCAGCAGCGACTCGGACATTCAGTACTTC. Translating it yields CASSDSDIQYF.

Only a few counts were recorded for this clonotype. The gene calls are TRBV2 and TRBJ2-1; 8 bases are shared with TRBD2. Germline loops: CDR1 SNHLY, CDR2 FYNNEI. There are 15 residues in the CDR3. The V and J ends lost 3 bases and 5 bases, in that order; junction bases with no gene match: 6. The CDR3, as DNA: TGTGCCAGCAGTGAGGAAATAGCGGGAAACAATGAGCAGTTCTTC. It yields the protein CASSEEIAGNNEQFF. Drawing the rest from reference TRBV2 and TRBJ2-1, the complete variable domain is EPEVTQTPSHQVTQMGQEVILRCVPISNHLYFYWYRQILGQKVEFLVSFYNNEISEKSEIFDDQFSVERPDGSNFTLKIRSTKLEDSAMYFCASSEEIAGNNEQFFGPGTRLTVL.

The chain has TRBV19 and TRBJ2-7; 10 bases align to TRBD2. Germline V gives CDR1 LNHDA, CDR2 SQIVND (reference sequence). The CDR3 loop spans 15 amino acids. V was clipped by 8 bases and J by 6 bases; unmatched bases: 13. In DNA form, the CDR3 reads TGTGCCAGTGCCACAGCGGGAGGGCCGCTCTCCGAGCAGTACTTC. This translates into CASATAGGPLSEQYF.

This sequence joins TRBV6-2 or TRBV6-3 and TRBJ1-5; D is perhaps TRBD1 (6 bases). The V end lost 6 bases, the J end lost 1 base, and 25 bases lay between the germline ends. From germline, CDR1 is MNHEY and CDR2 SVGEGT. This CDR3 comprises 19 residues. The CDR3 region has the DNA TGTGCCAGCAGCCCACGGGGGCAGGCCGCCTGGGGAAGCAATCAGCCCCAGCATTTT. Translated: CASSPRGQAAWGSNQPQHF.

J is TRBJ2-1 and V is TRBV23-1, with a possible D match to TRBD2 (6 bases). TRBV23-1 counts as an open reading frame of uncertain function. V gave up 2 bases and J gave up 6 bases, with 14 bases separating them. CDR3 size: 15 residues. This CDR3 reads CASSQTGTPGNEQFF. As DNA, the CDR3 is TGCGCCAGCAGTCAAACCGGGACTCCCGGCAATGAGCAGTTCTTC.

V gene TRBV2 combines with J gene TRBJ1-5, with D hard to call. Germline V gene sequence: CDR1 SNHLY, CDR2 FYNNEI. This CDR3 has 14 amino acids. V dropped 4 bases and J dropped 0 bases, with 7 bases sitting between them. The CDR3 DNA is TGTGCCAGCAGTGCTCTGGATAGCAATCAGCCCCAGCATTTT. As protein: CASSALDSNQPQHF.

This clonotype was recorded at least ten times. The CDR3 region is CASSPGASSNQPQHF. As DNA, the CDR3 is TGTGCCAGCAGCCCAGGGGCCTCGAGCAATCAGCCCCAGCATTTT. The chain has TRBV7-2 and TRBJ1-5; weak D call: TRBD1 (6 bases). V lost 5 bases and J lost 1, with 12 bases in between. CDR1 is SGHTA, CDR2 FQGNSA, per germline. The CDR3 is 15 amino acids.

For the CDR3, the DNA is TGTGCCAGCAGTGAGATGCTAGCCACAGATACGCAGTATTTT. It encodes CASSEMLATDTQYF. This chain links TRBV6-1 with TRBJ2-3; possibly TRBD2 for D (5 bases). The germline gives CDR1 MNHNS, CDR2 SASEGT. CDR3 length: 14 residues. Trimming pared 3 bases from V and 2 bases from J, leaving 9 bases between.

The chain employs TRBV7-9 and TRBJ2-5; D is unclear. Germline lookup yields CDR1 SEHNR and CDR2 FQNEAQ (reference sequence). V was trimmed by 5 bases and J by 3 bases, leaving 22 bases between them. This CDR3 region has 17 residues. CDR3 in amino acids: CASSPRRDTPLKETQYF. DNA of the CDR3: TGTGCCAGCAGCCCCCGCCGCGACACCCCATTAAAAGAGACCCAGTACTTC.

CDR3 residues: CASSFRGSGEQYF. The CDR3 region has the DNA TGTGCCAGCAGTTTTCGGGGCAGCGGGGAGCAGTACTTC. This chain joins TRBV6-5 and TRBJ2-7; tentatively, D is TRBD2 (6 bases). Per the germline V gene, CDR1 is MNHEY and CDR2 is SVGAGI. Trimming stripped 4 bases from V and 7 bases from J, with 14 bases between. This CDR3 spans 13 amino acids.